These 30 T cell receptor beta chains originate from one sample sequenced in a study of glioma-infiltrating T cells. The iRepertoire nested amplicon-rescue multiplex PCR amplified TCR alpha and beta CDR3s from RNA. A single record per CDR3 protein comes from TCRdb applying MiXCR to the multiplex PCR reads. This sample has under 200,000 distinct CDR3 sequences, with under 55% found just once. Sequenced material: glioma tissue, nonneoplastic brain tissue, or PBMCs (not recorded which). Every receptor here comes from a human donor with low-grade glioma or glioblastoma, undergoing nonglioma brain surgery, or in good health (not recorded which).

As for this clonotype: This likely comes from a read error, as the CDR3 has no conserved phenylalanine or tryptophan at its end. This chain uses TRBV3-1 with TRBJ2-3, with 7 bases lining up with TRBD2. The CDR3 is 15 amino acids. CDR1 is LGHDT and CDR2 is YNNKEL in the germline V gene (reference sequence). The junction had 8 bases not matched to a gene; V was cut back by 2 bases and J by 6 bases. CDR3 residues: CASSQPAGVVDTQYY. Written as DNA, the CDR3 is TGTGCCAGCAGCCAACCCGCGGGAGTGGTGGATACGCAGTATTAT.

A note on this clonotype: This may be a read error: a much more frequent sequence differs by one nucleotide. This rearrangement joins TRBV27 to TRBJ1-2, with TRBD1 identical over 9 bases. This CDR3 region has 15 residues. Germline V gives CDR1 MNHEY, CDR2 SMNVEV (reference sequence). The CDR3 reads CDSKTRDRVNYGYTF. The CDR3 DNA sequence: TGTGACAGCAAAACCCGGGACAGGGTGAACTATGGCTACACCTTC.

This clonotype occurred many times. The chain employs TRBV5-4 and TRBJ2-5; D ambiguous. Germline V lookup: CDR1 SGHNT, CDR2 YYREEE (reference sequence). The length of the CDR3 is 14 residues. Deletions cut 10 bases from V and 4 bases from J, with 20 bases between. This CDR3 reads CAGSNRGPVETQYF. The DNA of the CDR3 is TGTGCCGGATCCAATCGTGGGCCCGTAGAGACCCAGTACTTC.

To note about this clonotype: A much more abundant neighbour one base away suggests this may be a read error. The rearrangement links TRBV6-1 to TRBJ2-5; the D gene is possibly TRBD2 (5 bases). Germline CDR1 reads MNHNS; CDR2 reads SASEGT. The CDR3 has 12 amino acids. DNA for the CDR3: TGTGCCAGCAGTTATTTGGGAGAGACCCATTACTTC. It specifies CASSYLGETHYF.

The V gene is TRBV6-2 or TRBV6-3, the J gene TRBJ2-7; weak D call: TRBD2 (6 bases). The end of the DNA is better explained by TRBJ2-1, so the J call may be wrong. The CDR3 covers 15 residues. Germline assignment: CDR1 MNHEY and CDR2 SVGEGT. CDR3 sequence: CARADGRLEMNEQFF. In DNA form, the CDR3 reads TGTGCCAGAGCGGACGGAAGACTAGAGATGAATGAGCAGTTCTTC.

The chain links TRBV7-2 to TRBJ1-2; D not certain. CDR1 and CDR2 from the germline V gene are SGHTA and FQGNSA. Trimming took off 1 base at V and 5 bases at J, with 14 bases between the two ends. This CDR3 is 15 amino acids long. CDR3 nucleotides: TGTGCCAGCAGCTTAGGTCTCTTGGGCTTTTATGGCTACACCTTC. Its translation: CASSLGLLGFYGYTF.

Of note for this clonotype: With a much larger clone just one base away, this may be a read error. The gene calls are TRBV28 and TRBJ1-5; D is possibly TRBD1 (5 bases). This CDR3 spans 14 amino acids. Germline CDR1 and CDR2: MDHEN and SYDVKM. V lost 5 bases to trimming and J lost 8 bases, with 16 bases between them. The CDR3 here is CASSLSRGYKPQHF. Here the CDR3 DNA reads TGTGCCAGCAGTCTCTCCCGGGGCTATAAGCCCCAGCATTTT.

The chain carries TRBV2 and TRBJ2-1; D possibly uses TRBD1 or TRBD2 (5 bases each). This CDR3 is 15 amino acids long. Trimming stripped 2 bases from V and 5 bases from J, with 13 bases between. Germline V gives CDR1 SNHLY, CDR2 FYNNEI. The CDR3 protein is CASSEWVRGDNEQFF. Written as DNA, the CDR3 is TGTGCCAGCAGTGAATGGGTTAGAGGGGACAATGAGCAGTTCTTC.

Comments on this clonotype: At one of its ends the junction is not consistent with the germline gene, which may arise from a read error. The chain recombines TRBV28 with TRBJ1-1, with D possibly being TRBD1 (5 bases). CDR3 length: 16 residues. Germline assignment: CDR1 MDHEN and CDR2 SYDVKM. The CDR3 region has the DNA TGTGCCAGCTCACCATTTATGGGACGGGCGAACAGTGAAGCTTTCTTT. It codes for CASSPFMGRANSEAFF.

A note on this clonotype: A much larger clone differs from this one at a single base, so this may be a read error. V and J are TRBV10-3 and TRBJ2-3; D ambiguous. The ends were cut back, 9 bases at V and 2 bases at J, with 12 bases in the middle. The CDR3 runs 13 residues. Germline V gene lookup returns CDR1 ENHRY and CDR2 SYGVKD. CDR3 DNA sequence: TGTGCCATGACATGGGATGACACAGATACGCAGTATTTT. This encodes CAMTWDDTDTQYF.

This clonotype has a count of ten or more. The V and J genes are TRBV20-1 and TRBJ2-7; 8 bases line up with TRBD2. J was trimmed by 2 bases and V by 3 bases; bases with no gene match: 6. The CDR3 runs 14 residues. Germline V gives CDR1 DFQATT, CDR2 SNEGSKA (reference sequence). CDR3 in DNA: TGCAGTGCTAGTCATGTAGCGGGACCCTACGAGCAGTACTTC. Translating gives CSASHVAGPYEQYF.

This chain connects TRBV5-1 to TRBJ2-3, with 11 bases aligning to TRBD2. The CDR3 totals 16 residues. V lost 4 bases to trimming and J lost 4 bases; unmatched junction nucleotides: 8. Germline V gene data show CDR1 as SGHRS and CDR2 as YFSETQ. DNA of the CDR3: TGCGCCAGCAGCGTCCAACCGGGACTAGCGGCAGATACGCAGTATTTT. Protein sequence: CASSVQPGLAADTQYF. The entire variable domain, with the rest obtained from reference TRBV5-1 and TRBJ2-3, is as follows: KAGVTQTPRYLIKTRGQQVTLSCSPISGHRSVSWYQQTPGQGLQFLFEYFSETQRNKGNFPGRFSGRQFSNSRSEMNVSTLELGDSALYLCASSVQPGLAADTQYFGPGTRLTVL.

As to this clonotype: A much larger clone lies one base from this, so it may be a read error. The V and J genes are TRBV4-1 and TRBJ2-7, with no clear D. Germline-derived CDR1 and CDR2 are MGHRA and YSYEKL. The CDR3 is 14 amino acids. The DNA for the CDR3 is TGCGCCAGCAGCCAAGTCCAGAGCTCCTACAAGCAGTACTTC. It specifies CASSQVQSSYKQYF.

As concerns this clonotype: One junction end does not reproduce the germline sequence, and a read error may be involved. This chain uses TRBV11-2 with TRBJ2-3; possibly TRBD1 or TRBD2 for D (5 bases each). CDR3 length equals 15 residues. Germline values: CDR1 SGHAT, CDR2 FQNNGV. The DNA for the CDR3 is TGTGCCAACAGCTTTTCGGGGTTGAGCACAGGTACGCAGTATTTT. The encoded protein is CANSFSGLSTGTQYF.

This clonotype was counted at least ten times. The V and J genes are TRBV20-1 and TRBJ1-1; 11 bases match TRBD1. Germline V gives CDR1 DFQATT, CDR2 SNEGSKA (reference sequence). J gave up 7 bases and V 5 bases, and 9 bases lay outside the gene matches. The CDR3 length is 14 residues. The CDR3, as DNA: TGCAGTGCTGTGGACAGGGGGCTCGTGGGTGAAGCTTTCTTT. Amino acids: CSAVDRGLVGEAFF.

Worth noting for this clonotype: This may be a read error: a much more frequent sequence differs by one nucleotide. The chain couples TRBV2 to TRBJ1-5, with a possible D match to TRBD1 (5 bases). Germline CDR1 reads SNHLY; CDR2 reads FYNNEI. The CDR3 is 14 amino acids. The V and J ends lost 5 bases and 11 bases respectively, with 19 bases between them. The CDR3 here is CASSLSNRRQTQHF. Here the CDR3 DNA reads TGTGCCAGCAGTCTTTCCAATCGGAGACAGACCCAGCATTTT. The full variable domain, completed using reference TRBV2 and TRBJ1-5, is EPEVTQTPSHQVTQMGQEVILRCVPISNHLYFYWYRQILGQKVEFLVSFYNNEISEKSEIFDDQFSVERPDGSNFTLKIRSTKLEDSAMYFCASSLSNRRQTQHFGDGTRLSIL.

As for this clonotype: A much larger clonotype is one base distant, so this may be a read error. V gene TRBV28 combines with J gene TRBJ2-5; TRBD1 agrees at 8 bases. Germline-derived CDR1 and CDR2 are MDHEN and SYDVKM. The CDR3 runs 15 residues. The CDR3 spells CASSLGDRNQENQYF. As DNA, the CDR3 is TGTGCCAGCAGTTTAGGGGACAGGAACCAAGAGAACCAGTACTTC.

This clonotype has a count of ten or more. This chain connects TRBV27 to TRBJ2-5; D is undetermined. Looked up from germline, CDR1 is MNHEY and CDR2 is SMNVEV (reference sequence). This CDR3 spans 14 amino acids. V lost 6 bases, J lost 4 bases, and 15 bases lay in between. CDR3 amino acids: CASRTGLLAETQYF. CDR3 DNA sequence: TGTGCCAGCAGGACGGGTCTGCTGGCAGAGACCCAGTACTTC.

This chain joins TRBV12-3 or TRBV12-4 and TRBJ2-3, with D possibly being TRBD2 (5 bases). Trimming cost V 2 bases and J 0 bases, with 9 bases left between them. CDR3 length equals 15 residues. The DNA for the CDR3 is TGTGCCAGCAGTTTATTTGGCGGGAGCACAGATACGCAGTATTTT. It yields the protein CASSLFGGSTDTQYF.

In this sample, this clonotype turned up many times. The rearrangement links TRBV7-2 to TRBJ2-7; 10 positions match TRBD2. Germline lookup yields CDR1 SGHTA and CDR2 FQGNSA. CDR3 length: 16 amino acids. The ends lost 5 bases at V and 1 base at J; junction bases unmatched: 8. CDR3 loop: CASSGLAGEGSYEQYF. CDR3 nucleotide sequence: TGTGCCAGCAGCGGGCTAGCGGGAGAGGGTTCCTACGAGCAGTACTTC. The full variable domain, with the rest looked up from reference TRBV7-2 and TRBJ2-7, is GAGVSQSPSNKVTEKGKDVELRCDPISGHTALYWYRQSLGQGLEFLIYFQGNSAPDKSGLPSDRFSAERTGGSVSTLTIQRTQQEDSAVYLCASSGLAGEGSYEQYFGPGTRLTVT.

CDR3 residues: CASSPLGGSYEQYF. CDR3 DNA: TGTGCCAGCAGTCCCCTGGGCGGCTCCTACGAGCAGTACTTC. The chain employs TRBV28 and TRBJ2-7; D not certain. CDR1 and CDR2 (germline): MDHEN, SYDVKM. This CDR3 is 14 amino acids long. Between the trimmed V and J ends, which lost 5 bases and 0 bases, there was a span of 11 bases.

This clonotype was seen repeatedly, ten times or more. The J gene is TRBJ2-7, the V gene TRBV20-1, with D perhaps matching TRBD1 (5 bases). The V and J ends lost 4 bases and 6 bases respectively, with 19 bases between them. Germline V gene lookup returns CDR1 DFQATT and CDR2 SNEGSKA (reference sequence). This CDR3 has 14 residues. The CDR3 coding sequence is TGCAGTGCTACGTTCGTCAGGGAATTCGGCGAGCAGTACTTC. This encodes CSATFVREFGEQYF.

Ten or more counts support this clonotype. The chain has TRBV20-1 and TRBJ2-1, with D perhaps assigned TRBD1 or TRBD2 (6 bases each). V lost 7 bases and J lost 0, with 16 bases in between. Germline CDR1 and CDR2: DFQATT and SNEGSKA (reference sequence). CDR3 length equals 15 residues. CDR3 sequence: CSGSGAGGSYNEQFF. As DNA, the CDR3 is TGCAGTGGGTCGGGGGCTGGGGGCTCCTACAATGAGCAGTTCTTC.

Comment on this clonotype: At one of its ends the junction is not consistent with the germline gene, which may arise from a read error. The CDR3 nucleotides are TGTGCCAGCACCGCGACAGCACAACCAATCAATTCACCCTTCCACTTT. Translated: CASTATAQPINSPFHF. The gene calls are TRBV27 and TRBJ1-6, with D possibly being TRBD1 (5 bases). This CDR3 contains 16 residues. Germline CDR1 and CDR2: MNHEY and SMNVEV (reference sequence).

About this clonotype itself: Just one base apart from a much larger clone, this may be a read error. The V and J genes are TRBV18 and TRBJ1-5, with D perhaps matching TRBD1 (6 bases). The V end was cut by 6 bases, the J end by 7 bases, with 16 bases between. The germline V gene has CDR1 KGHSH and CDR2 LQKENI. CDR3 length: 14 residues. The CDR3 DNA sequence: TGTGCCAGCTCGCCTGTACAGGGTAAGCAGCCCCAGCATTTT. Its protein product is CASSPVQGKQPQHF.

This rearrangement joins TRBV10-3 to TRBJ2-7; D gene ambiguous. The germline V gene has CDR1 ENHRY and CDR2 SYGVKD. CDR3 size: 12 residues. Trimming removed 0 bases at V and 4 bases at J, with 4 bases between. CDR3 DNA: TGTGCCATCAGTGAGTCCCCTTACGAGCAGTACTTC. Translating gives CAISESPYEQYF.

This clonotype was seen many times. The rearrangement links TRBV7-9 to TRBJ1-1; D is ambiguous. The CDR3 spans 13 residues. V was trimmed by 3 bases and J by 4 bases, leaving 9 bases between them. The germline CDR1 and CDR2 sequences are SEHNR and FQNEAQ (reference sequence). This CDR3 reads CASSLEAGTEAFF. In nucleotides, the CDR3 is TGTGCCAGCAGCTTGGAGGCAGGCACTGAAGCTTTCTTT.

The chain combines TRBV19 with TRBJ2-3; D gene unclear. CDR1 is LNHDA and CDR2 is SQIVND in the germline V gene (reference sequence). V dropped 3 bases and J dropped 0 bases, with 4 bases sitting between them. CDR3 length equals 13 residues. The CDR3 here is CASSIKSTDTQYF. For the CDR3, the DNA is TGTGCCAGTAGTATTAAGAGCACAGATACGCAGTATTTT.

The genes are TRBV19 and TRBJ2-1; perhaps TRBD2 as D (7 bases). Germline V gene lookup returns CDR1 LNHDA and CDR2 SQIVND (reference sequence). This CDR3 has 16 amino acids. V lost 8 bases to trimming and J lost 5 bases, with 22 bases between them. This CDR3 reads CASSDPGRGADNEQFF. CDR3 sequence (DNA): TGTGCCAGTTCAGACCCCGGTCGGGGGGCAGACAATGAGCAGTTCTTC.

Worth noting for this clonotype: One end of the junction varies from germline; a read error may be responsible. V gene TRBV6-5 combines with J gene TRBJ2-3, with 7 bases lining up with TRBD1. Per germline, CDR1 MNHEY and CDR2 SVGAGI. The CDR3 loop spans 15 amino acids. The CDR3 DNA sequence: TGTGCCAGGAGGCCGGGACAGCATTTCACAGATAGGCAGTATTTT. It translates to CARRPGQHFTDRQYF.